This passage covers 16 T cell receptor beta chains from one sample sequenced in a study of CD8+CD57+ T cells in acquired aplastic anemia. Researchers used genomic DNA as the template to profile TCR beta VDJ and CDR3. Each CDR3 protein gets one entry after TCRdb re-called the reads with MiXCR. Of approximately 190,000 distinct CDR3 sequences listed, 64% are singletons. The sample was sorted CD4+, CD8+, or CD8+CD57+ T cells (not recorded which) from PBMCs. Receptors were obtained from a human donor with severe aplastic anemia or a healthy control (not recorded which).

The CDR3, as DNA: TGCGCCAGCAGTGAGACTCGGGACAACCTGTACCAAGAGACCCAGTACTTC. Translating gives CASSETRDNLYQETQYF. This sequence joins TRBV10-2 and TRBJ2-5, with D possibly matching TRBD1 (6 bases). Germline V gene sequence: CDR1 WSHSY, CDR2 SAAADI. CDR3 length: 17 residues. The ends were cut back, 2 bases at V and 0 bases at J, with 16 bases in the middle.

This rearrangement joins TRBV7-6 to TRBJ2-7, with 7 positions matching TRBD1. This CDR3 spans 16 amino acids. Trimming at V came to 2 bases and at J to 5 bases, leaving 12 bases not matched to a gene. From germline, CDR1 is SGHVS and CDR2 FNYEAQ. The chain's CDR3 is CASSLPPGGMLHEQYF. DNA of the CDR3: TGTGCCAGCAGCTTACCTCCAGGGGGAATGCTACACGAGCAGTACTTC. Looking up the rest from reference TRBV7-6 and TRBJ2-7 gives the full variable domain: GAGVSQSPRYKVTKRGQDVALRCDPISGHVSLYWYRQALGQGPEFLTYFNYEAQQDKSGLPNDRFSAERPEGSISTLTIQRTEQRDSAMYRCASSLPPGGMLHEQYFGPGTRLTVT.

The CDR3 protein is CASSKDISGANVLTF. CDR3 in DNA: TGTGCCAGTAGTAAGGACATCTCCGGGGCCAACGTCCTGACTTTC. The chain joins TRBV19 to TRBJ2-6, with a tentative D call TRBD1 (5 bases). Trimming removed 4 bases at V and 4 bases at J, with 11 bases between. Germline CDR1 and CDR2: LNHDA and SQIVND (reference sequence). CDR3 size: 15 residues.

The gene calls are TRBV19 and TRBJ1-2, with 7 bases matching TRBD1. V lost 3 bases and J lost 4; bases outside the gene matches: 5. The CDR3 totals 14 residues. Germline V gene data show CDR1 as LNHDA and CDR2 as SQIVND (reference sequence). The CDR3 loop reads CASSITGVIYGYTF. The CDR3 DNA sequence: TGTGCCAGTAGTATTACAGGGGTGATCTATGGCTACACCTTC.

The rearrangement links TRBV14 to TRBJ2-7, with D perhaps matching TRBD1 (5 bases). Germline lookup yields CDR1 SGHDN and CDR2 FVKESK. Trimming cost V 2 bases and J 3 bases, with 8 bases left between them. The CDR3 consists of 13 residues. CDR3 nucleotides: TGTGCCAGCAGCCAACTAGGGGACTACGAGCAGTACTTC. Amino acids: CASSQLGDYEQYF.

The chain couples TRBV19 to TRBJ2-1; TRBD1 agrees at 8 bases. The CDR3 has 15 amino acids. The V gene end was trimmed by 6 bases and the J gene end by 0 bases; junction bases not matched to a gene: 4. From germline, CDR1 is LNHDA and CDR2 SQIVND (reference sequence). The CDR3 sequence is CASSRTGSSYNEQFF. The CDR3 DNA sequence: TGTGCCAGTAGCCGGACAGGGAGCTCCTACAATGAGCAGTTCTTC.

This clonotype was seen repeatedly, ten times or more. This chain joins TRBV7-8 and TRBJ1-5, with 7 bases identical to TRBD1. Per germline, CDR1 SGHVS and CDR2 FQNEAQ. After removal of 5 bases from V and 7 bases from J, the junction contained 8 bases not matched to a gene. CDR3 length equals 14 residues. The CDR3 sequence: CASSPYRGEQPQHF. The CDR3, as DNA: TGTGCCAGCAGCCCGTACAGGGGCGAGCAGCCCCAGCATTTT.

The sample holds many counts of this clonotype. The V call is TRBV10-1, the J call TRBJ1-6; TRBD1 might be the D (5 bases). This CDR3 is 15 amino acids long. Germline values: CDR1 WNHNN, CDR2 SYGVQD (reference sequence). V shed 2 bases and J shed 8 bases, with 13 bases lying between them. Here the CDR3 reads CASSEEGRKDSPLHF. CDR3 nucleotides: TGCGCCAGCAGTGAGGAGGGGCGGAAGGATTCACCCCTCCACTTT.

Concerning this clonotype: Possible read error: a much larger clone is one base away. The gene calls are TRBV25-1 and TRBJ2-7; the match to TRBD2 covers 10 bases. Germline V gives CDR1 MGHDK, CDR2 SYGVNS. This CDR3 is built from 15 residues. V was pared by 6 bases and J by 5 bases, with 10 bases of the junction left unmatched. The chain's CDR3 is CASSLERGGSHEQYF. The DNA for the CDR3 is TGTGCCAGCAGCTTGGAGCGGGGGGGCTCTCACGAGCAGTACTTC.

This clonotype came up once. V is TRBV20-1 and J is TRBJ2-3, with D possibly matching TRBD2 (6 bases). Germline V lookup: CDR1 DFQATT, CDR2 SNEGSKA (reference sequence). Between the trimmed V and J ends, which lost 0 bases and 5 bases, there was a span of 12 bases. This CDR3 is 14 amino acids long. CDR3 loop: CSARDGGEGDTQYF. The CDR3 nucleotides are TGCAGTGCTAGAGATGGAGGGGAAGGAGATACGCAGTATTTT.

This clonotype was observed a few times. The rearrangement joins TRBV12-3 or TRBV12-4 to TRBJ2-1; 14 bases match TRBD2. This CDR3 is 15 amino acids long. Germline trimming cut 5 bases from V and 5 bases from J; bases unmatched to any gene: 2. As DNA, the CDR3 is TGTGCCAGCAGTGGACTAGCGGGAGGACACAATGAGCAGTTCTTC. It translates to CASSGLAGGHNEQFF.

This clonotype has at least ten counts. The rearrangement links TRBV5-4 to TRBJ1-2; D remains unclear. The germline V gene encodes CDR1 SGHNT and CDR2 YYREEE (reference sequence). Trimming left V 5 bases short and J 8 bases short, with 13 bases between. The CDR3 is made up of 12 amino acids. The CDR3 spells CASSGNLEGYTF. The CDR3 DNA reads as TGTGCCAGCAGTGGCAATCTGGAGGGCTACACCTTC. Using reference TRBV5-4 and TRBJ1-2 for the parts outside the CDR3, the full variable domain is ETGVTQSPTHLIKTRGQQVTLRCSSQSGHNTVSWYQQALGQGPQFIFQYYREEENGRGNFPPRFSGLQFPNYSSELNVNALELDDSALYLCASSGNLEGYTFGSGTRLTVV.

The V gene is TRBV12-3 or TRBV12-4, the J gene TRBJ2-7, with TRBD2 identical over 9 bases. The CDR3 is made up of 13 amino acids. After removal of 3 bases from V and 5 bases from J, the junction contained 2 bases not matched to a gene. CDR3 sequence (DNA): TGTGCCAGCAGTTTGCGGGGGGGCGACGAGCAGTACTTC. This codes for CASSLRGGDEQYF.

This chain uses TRBV29-1 with TRBJ2-3; D might be TRBD2 (5 bases). Germline CDR1 reads SQVTM; CDR2 reads ANQGSEA. CDR3 length: 16 amino acids. The V gene lost 6 bases and the J gene lost 1 base, with 20 bases spanning the gap. This CDR3 reads CSVLPPGVGGTDTQYF. CDR3 DNA sequence: TGCAGCGTCCTACCTCCCGGGGTCGGAGGCACAGATACGCAGTATTTT.

The chain's CDR3 is CASSETATGGTGELFF. The CDR3 nucleotides read TGTGCCAGCAGTGAAACCGCGACAGGGGGTACCGGGGAGCTGTTTTTT. This chain uses TRBV6-4 with TRBJ2-2; 9 bases match TRBD1. The V gene end was trimmed by 3 bases and the J gene end by 5 bases; junction bases not matched to a gene: 7. The CDR3 extends over 16 amino acids. Looked up from germline, CDR1 is MRHNA and CDR2 is SNTAGT.

This clonotype was recorded many times. The chain combines TRBV11-2 with TRBJ1-1; D uncertain. From germline, CDR1 is SGHAT and CDR2 FQNNGV. The CDR3 runs 12 residues. V was trimmed by 1 base and J by 6 bases, leaving 6 bases between them. In DNA, the CDR3 is TGTGCCAGCAGCTTAGTGGTTGCTGAAGCTTTCTTT. Encoded protein: CASSLVVAEAFF. The variable domain in full, with the rest retrieved from reference TRBV11-2 and TRBJ1-1, is EAGVAQSPRYKIIEKRQSVAFWCNPISGHATLYWYQQILGQGPKLLIQFQNNGVVDDSQLPKDRFSAERLKGVDSTLKIQPAKLEDSAVYLCASSLVVAEAFFGQGTRLTVV.